A selection of T cell receptor beta chains follows, all from one sample in a study of blood T cell repertoires in COVID-19. This table comes from immunoSEQ multiplex PCR, and its TCRdb copy is limited to in-frame clones, with some not included. The repertoire has around 140,000 clones, 75% to 90% of them found once; the top ten carry about 4%. Sequenced: PBMCs or T cells enriched from blood (not recorded which). The origin of the receptors is a woman aged 40 to 50 who had been exposed to COVID-19. CDR3s include the opening cysteine and the closing phenylalanine or tryptophan. The order of the fields is J gene, D gene, V gene, clone size, CDR3 protein, CDR3 DNA. The D gene is left open where the match is weak. Some rows mark clone size as missing; the rest say once, few, many or name a class of expanded clone.

>TRBJ2-7|-|TRBV12-3/TRBV12-4|-
CASSFPGGEQYF
TGTGCCAGCAGTTTTCCCGGCGGCGAGCAGTACTTC
>TRBJ1-3|-|TRBV6-5|-
CASKGHANSGNTIYF
TGTGCCAGCAAGGGACACGCCAACTCTGGAAACACCATATATTTT
>TRBJ2-3|-|TRBV5-1|-
CASSLNPADTQYF
TGCGCCAGCAGCTTGAACCCAGCAGATACGCAGTATTTT
>TRBJ1-1|-|TRBV6-6|-
CASSYSTGAPAFF
TGTGCCAGCAGTTACTCGACTGGGGCTCCGGCTTTCTTT
>TRBJ1-1|TRBD1|TRBV4-3|-
CASSQGQGVEAFF
TGCGCCAGCAGCCAAGGACAGGGGGTTGAAGCTTTCTTT
>TRBJ1-2|-|TRBV29-1|-
CSVERDFAYYGYTF
TGCAGCGTTGAAAGAGATTTCGCCTACTATGGCTACACCTTC
>TRBJ1-1|-|TRBV25-1|-
CATTGIVEAFF
TGTGCCACCACAGGAATCGTTGAAGCTTTCTTT
>TRBJ2-1|TRBD2|TRBV28|-
CASSFHRRGEQFF
TGTGCCAGCAGTTTTCATCGGCGGGGGGAGCAGTTCTTC
>TRBJ2-6|-|TRBV3-1/TRBV3-2|-
CASSPDSSGANVLTF
TGTGCCAGCAGCCCTGACAGCTCTGGGGCCAACGTCCTGACTTTC
>TRBJ1-6|-|TRBV2|once
CASRGDINSPLHF
TGTGCCAGTCGGGGAGATATTAATTCACCCCTCCACTTT
>TRBJ1-2|TRBD1|TRBV6-1|-
CASSDGQGARTVYGYTF
TGTGCCAGCAGTGACGGACAGGGGGCGCGCACGGTCTATGGCTACACCTTC
>TRBJ1-2|TRBD1|TRBV27|-
CASSGQGEGYGYTF
TGTGCCAGCAGTGGACAGGGTGAAGGCTATGGCTACACCTTC
>TRBJ1-5|-|TRBV9|-
CASSGLGRNQPQHF
TGTGCCAGCAGCGGACTAGGACGGAATCAGCCCCAGCATTTT
>TRBJ2-7|-|TRBV11-2|-
CASSLGPGVYEQYF
TGTGCCAGCAGCTTAGGGCCAGGGGTCTACGAGCAGTACTTC
>TRBJ1-3|-|TRBV25-1|-
CASISRAGNTIYF
TGTGCCAGCATTTCCAGGGCTGGAAACACCATATATTTT
>TRBJ1-2|TRBD1|TRBV28|-
CASMGMGTGLNNYGYTF
TGTGCCAGCATGGGGATGGGGACAGGGCTAAACAACTATGGCTACACCTTC
>TRBJ2-3|TRBD2|TRBV7-3|-
CASSLLAGIADTQYF
TGTGCCAGCAGCTTACTAGCGGGGATAGCAGATACGCAGTATTTT
>TRBJ1-4|-|TRBV7-8|-
CASSFTREKLFF
TGTGCCAGCAGCTTCACACGCGAAAAACTGTTTTTT
>TRBJ2-7|TRBD1|TRBV7-8|-
CASSSFQGGSSYEQYF
TGTGCCAGCAGCTCGTTCCAAGGGGGCAGTTCCTACGAGCAGTACTTC
>TRBJ1-3|-|TRBV5-6|-
CASSPYGGAGGNTIYF
TGTGCCAGCAGTCCCTACGGGGGGGCAGGAGGAAACACCATATATTTT
>TRBJ2-1|TRBD2|TRBV14|-
CASSPFSGTSGSVEQFF
TGTGCCAGCAGCCCATTTAGTGGGACTAGCGGGAGTGTTGAGCAGTTCTTC
>TRBJ2-2|-|TRBV19|-
CASVSSGNTGELFF
TGTGCCAGTGTGTCGTCAGGCAACACCGGGGAGCTGTTTTTT
>TRBJ2-6|-|TRBV27|once
CASSFSGGANVLTF
TGTGCCAGCAGTTTTAGCGGTGGGGCCAACGTCCTGACTTTC
>TRBJ2-1|TRBD2|TRBV9|-
CASSVGIAGGNEQFF
TGTGCCAGCAGCGTAGGGATAGCGGGAGGAAATGAGCAGTTCTTC
>TRBJ1-1|-|TRBV6-1|-
CASSEDPGMNTEAFF
TGTGCCAGCAGTGAAGACCCAGGGATGAACACTGAAGCTTTCTTT
>TRBJ2-1|TRBD1|TRBV19|-
CASSTPGTGSDEQFF
TGTGCCAGTAGTACCCCCGGGACAGGGAGCGATGAGCAGTTCTTC
>TRBJ1-5|-|TRBV12-3/TRBV12-4|once
CASSTGDQPQHF
TGTGCCAGCAGCACAGGTGATCAGCCCCAGCATTTT
>TRBJ1-5|-|TRBV11-2|few
CASSLAWGPVIGTQHF
TGTGCCAGCAGCTTAGCGTGGGGGCCAGTTATAGGGACCCAGCATTTT
>TRBJ1-1|-|TRBV3-1/TRBV3-2|-
CASSRAGGRTEAFF
TGTGCCAGCAGCCGGGCCGGGGGGAGGACTGAAGCTTTCTTT
>TRBJ2-7|-|TRBV7-6|-
CASSIRRETNEQYF
TGTGCCAGCAGCATCCGCCGGGAGACCAACGAGCAGTACTTC
>TRBJ2-3|TRBD2|TRBV6-1|-
CASIEAGGITDTQYF
TGTGCCAGCATTGAAGCGGGGGGGATCACAGATACGCAGTATTTT
>TRBJ1-5|TRBD1|TRBV19|-
CASSRPRGQSNQPQHF
TGTGCCAGTAGTAGACCCCGGGGACAGTCCAATCAGCCCCAGCATTTT
>TRBJ2-5|TRBD2|TRBV6-1|-
CASSDDSGGRKETQYF
TGTGCCAGCAGTGATGATAGCGGGGGCAGGAAAGAGACCCAGTACTTC
>TRBJ2-5|TRBD1|TRBV20-1|-
CSASGGTGQETQYF
TGCAGTGCTAGTGGAGGGACAGGGCAAGAGACCCAGTACTTC
>TRBJ1-1|-|TRBV27|-
CASRDGTYTEAFF
TGTGCCAGCAGGGACGGGACATACACTGAAGCTTTCTTT
>TRBJ2-3|-|TRBV28|-
CASRSSGADTQYF
TGTGCCAGCAGATCAAGCGGCGCAGATACGCAGTATTTT
>TRBJ1-4|-|TRBV2|few
CASSADRWNEKLFF
TGTGCCAGCAGTGCAGACAGATGGAATGAAAAACTGTTTTTT
>TRBJ1-1|-|TRBV2|-
CASSPDRGFGTEAFF
TGTGCCAGCAGTCCAGATCGGGGATTCGGGACTGAAGCTTTCTTT
>TRBJ2-7|TRBD2|TRBV12-5|-
CASGQGGLAGEQYF
TGTGCTAGTGGCCAGGGGGGACTAGCGGGCGAGCAGTACTTC
>TRBJ1-1|-|TRBV27|-
CASSASGGREAFF
TGTGCCAGCAGCGCCTCGGGGGGGCGGGAAGCTTTCTTT
>TRBJ1-1|-|TRBV4-3|-
CASSQEGSWTESFF
TGCGCCAGCAGCCAAGAAGGCTCGTGGACTGAATCTTTCTTT
>TRBJ1-1|-|TRBV4-1|few
CASSQERRTVKGTEAFF
TGCGCCAGCAGCCAAGAGAGGAGGACAGTCAAAGGCACTGAAGCTTTCTTT
>TRBJ1-4|-|TRBV7-2|-
CASSSKRSQNEKLFF
TGTGCCAGCAGCTCTAAAAGGAGCCAGAATGAAAAACTGTTTTTT
>TRBJ2-2|-|TRBV6-5|-
CASSFSATGELFF
TGTGCCAGCAGTTTTAGCGCCACCGGGGAGCTGTTTTTT
>TRBJ2-7|-|TRBV4-3|-
CASSQDGAAGTTYEQYF
TGCGCCAGCAGCCAAGATGGTGCAGCGGGCACAACCTACGAGCAGTACTTC
>TRBJ1-2|-|TRBV19|-
CASSPRRGAFYGYTF
TGTGCCAGTAGTCCCCGGAGGGGCGCATTCTATGGCTACACCTTC
>TRBJ2-7|TRBD2|TRBV7-9|-
CAQPASGDYEQYF
TGTGCCCAGCCGGCTAGCGGGGACTACGAGCAGTACTTC
>TRBJ1-2|TRBD1|TRBV4-3|once
CASSHQGATEGYTF
TGCGCCAGCAGCCATCAGGGGGCCACGGAAGGCTACACCTTC
>TRBJ2-7|-|TRBV19|-
CASSPRLPYEQYF
TGTGCCAGTAGCCCGCGGCTTCCGTACGAGCAGTACTTC
>TRBJ1-5|TRBD1|TRBV15|-
CATSRDLGQGYQPQHF
TGTGCCACCAGCAGAGATCTAGGACAGGGGTATCAGCCCCAGCATTTT
>TRBJ1-5|-|TRBV6-5|-
CASSRGNSNQPQHF
TGTGCCAGCAGTCGCGGGAATAGCAATCAGCCCCAGCATTTT
>TRBJ2-2|-|TRBV5-4|-
CASSARIELNTGELFF
TGTGCCAGCAGCGCGAGGATTGAATTGAACACCGGGGAGCTGTTTTTT
>TRBJ2-1|-|TRBV5-5|-
CASSLWASGEQFF
TGTGCCAGCAGCTTGTGGGCCTCCGGTGAGCAGTTCTTC
>TRBJ1-4|TRBD1|TRBV7-9|-
CASSPGQGGEKLFF
TGTGCCAGCAGCCCTGGACAGGGAGGTGAAAAACTGTTTTTT
>TRBJ2-1|-|TRBV18|-
CASSRVRGDNEQFF
TGTGCCAGCTCAAGGGTCAGGGGAGATAATGAGCAGTTCTTC